Below are 26 T cell receptor beta chains sequenced from a single sample in a study of radiation and T cells in renal cell carcinoma. The table came from immunoSEQ multiplex PCR; TCRdb's copy has only in-frame clones and leaves some out. The sample lists about 83,000 clones, over 65% occurring once. Time point given: blood 4 weeks post-SBRT, at nephrectomy. Regarding treatment: 15 Gy SBRT to primary tumor, nephrectomy 4 weeks later. Sequencing was performed on blood, taken from a patient whose treatment included radiotherapy and nephrectomy. All receptors derive from a woman aged 55-70 years with renal cell carcinoma.

For this clone: Different DNA sequences within this sample yield the same CDR3. The V call is TRBV5-1, the J call TRBJ1-6; TRBD1 aligns across 8 bases. Germline values: CDR1 SGHRS, CDR2 YFSETQ. The CDR3 covers 14 residues. The V segment lost 2 bases and the J segment 5 bases; nucleotides outside the gene matches: 0. The CDR3 DNA reads TGCGCCAGCAGCTTACAGGGGGATAATTCACCCCTCCACTTT. It codes for CASSLQGDNSPLHF. Complete variable domain (other parts from reference TRBV5-1 and TRBJ1-6): KAGVTQTPRYLIKTRGQQVTLSCSPISGHRSVSWYQQTPGQGLQFLFEYFSETQRNKGNFPGRFSGRQFSNSRSEMNVSTLELGDSALYLCASSLQGDNSPLHFGNGTRLTVT.

The gene calls are TRBV6-1 and TRBJ2-7, with D possibly TRBD2 on 5 matching bases. V lost 11 bases to trimming and J lost 0 bases, with 11 bases between them. CDR3 length: 12 amino acids. Germline V gene lookup returns CDR1 MNHNS and CDR2 SASEGT. The DNA of the CDR3 is TGTGCCGGAGGAACAAGCTCCTACGAGCAGTACTTC. It encodes CAGGTSSYEQYF.

This clone was detected only once. The chain couples TRBV5-8 to TRBJ2-2; 8 nucleotides align to TRBD2. CDR1 is SGHTS and CDR2 is YDEGEE in the germline V gene. The CDR3 has 12 residues. After removal of 4 bases from V and 11 bases from J, the junction contained 4 bases not matched to a gene. CDR3 residues: CASSREGFELFF. CDR3 coding DNA: TGTGCCAGCAGCCGGGAGGGGTTTGAGCTGTTTTTT.

In its sample, this clone was seen a few times. The chain recombines TRBV7-9 with TRBJ1-1, with D hard to call. V lost 5 bases to trimming and J lost 4 bases, with 17 bases between them. The CDR3 runs 15 residues. Germline V gene sequence: CDR1 SEHNR, CDR2 FQNEAQ (reference sequence). The CDR3, as DNA: TGTGCCAGCAGCCCACGCCCTGGAGCAAGCACTGAAGCTTTCTTT. Translating gives CASSPRPGASTEAFF.

The chain has TRBV10-2 and TRBJ1-4; possibly TRBD1 for D (5 bases). The V gene's germline CDR1 is WSHSY and CDR2 SAAADI. The CDR3 spans 15 residues. V was pared by 3 bases and J by 5 bases, with 13 bases between. The DNA for the CDR3 is TGCGCCAGCAGTGAAAGAGACAGTCTAAATGAAAAACTGTTTTTT. Amino acids: CASSERDSLNEKLFF.

The chain recombines TRBV19 with TRBJ1-2; a weak D match, TRBD1 (5 bases). CDR1 and CDR2 (germline): LNHDA, SQIVND (reference sequence). Trimming took 5 bases from V and 5 from J, leaving 21 bases between them. The CDR3 has 16 amino acids. Here the CDR3 reads CASSPAGTARPYGYTF. The DNA for the CDR3 is TGTGCCAGTAGTCCAGCCGGGACGGCCAGACCTTATGGCTACACCTTC.

CDR3 nucleotide sequence: TGTGCCAGCAGGGGGAGGACAGGGGACTACTACAATGAGCAGTTCTTC. This encodes CASRGRTGDYYNEQFF. The gene calls are TRBV7-9 and TRBJ2-1; 9 bases line up with TRBD1. Looked up from germline, CDR1 is SEHNR and CDR2 is FQNEAQ (reference sequence). After removal of 6 bases from V and 3 bases from J, the junction contained 9 bases not matched to a gene. The CDR3 totals 16 residues. The variable domain in full, with the rest retrieved from reference TRBV7-9 and TRBJ2-1, is DTGVSQNPRHKITKRGQNVTFRCDPISEHNRLYWYRQTLGQGPEFLTYFQNEAQLEKSRLLSDRFSAERPKGSFSTLEIQRTEQGDSAMYLCASRGRTGDYYNEQFFGPGTRLTVL.

J is TRBJ2-3 and V is TRBV4-2; TRBD1 agrees at 8 bases. V was clipped by 4 bases and J by 3 bases; unmatched bases: 9. The CDR3 runs to 16 residues. From germline, CDR1 is LGHNA and CDR2 YNFKEQ. The CDR3 loop is CASSRSRTGSTDTQYF. CDR3 coding DNA: TGTGCCAGCAGCCGCTCGAGGACAGGGTCGACAGATACGCAGTATTTT.

The rearrangement joins TRBV6-6 to TRBJ2-7, with 9 bases identical to TRBD1. Germline lookup yields CDR1 MNHNY and CDR2 SVGAGI (reference sequence). The length of the CDR3 is 14 residues. The V gene end was trimmed by 0 bases and the J gene end by 7 bases; junction bases not matched to a gene: 4. The CDR3 DNA follows: TGTGCCAGCAGTTACTCCAACAGGGGGCGGGAGCAGTACTTC. Translating gives CASSYSNRGREQYF.

The rearrangement joins TRBV7-3 to TRBJ2-3; 7 nucleotides line up with TRBD1. The CDR3 runs to 15 residues. Germline loops: CDR1 SGHTA, CDR2 FQGTGA. With 2 bases clipped from V and 2 bases from J, the junction kept 4 bases outside the gene matches. CDR3 sequence: CASSLFGTDTDTQYF. CDR3 sequence (DNA): TGTGCCAGCAGCTTATTCGGGACAGACACAGATACGCAGTATTTT.

V gene TRBV2 combines with J gene TRBJ2-7; D is possibly TRBD2 (6 bases). Germline CDR1 SNHLY, CDR2 FYNNEI. This CDR3 is 14 amino acids long. V lost 7 bases to trimming and J lost 2 bases, with 15 bases between them. The CDR3 region is CASTGSPPTYEQYF. The CDR3, as DNA: TGTGCCAGCACCGGGAGTCCCCCAACCTACGAGCAGTACTTC. Looking up the rest from reference TRBV2 and TRBJ2-7 gives the full variable domain: EPEVTQTPSHQVTQMGQEVILRCVPISNHLYFYWYRQILGQKVEFLVSFYNNEISEKSEIFDDQFSVERPDGSNFTLKIRSTKLEDSAMYFCASTGSPPTYEQYFGPGTRLTVT.

As DNA, the CDR3 is TGTGCCATCAGCGCGGACGGATACAATGAGCAGTTCTTC. Translating it yields CAISADGYNEQFF. V is TRBV10-3 and J is TRBJ2-1, with D unclear. V dropped 6 bases and J dropped 4 bases, with 10 bases sitting between them. This CDR3 is 13 amino acids long. Germline V gene lookup returns CDR1 ENHRY and CDR2 SYGVKD.

The CDR3 sequence is CASRADRGPTNEQFF. The DNA for the CDR3 is TGTGCCAGCAGGGCGGACAGGGGGCCAACGAATGAGCAGTTCTTC. The chain links TRBV2 to TRBJ2-1; 11 nucleotides line up with TRBD1. The CDR3 is 15 residues long. The trim removed 6 bases at V and 7 bases at J, leaving 8 bases unmatched. Per the germline V gene, CDR1 is SNHLY and CDR2 is FYNNEI. Variable domain in full (rest from reference TRBV2 and TRBJ2-1): EPEVTQTPSHQVTQMGQEVILRCVPISNHLYFYWYRQILGQKVEFLVSFYNNEISEKSEIFDDQFSVERPDGSNFTLKIRSTKLEDSAMYFCASRADRGPTNEQFFGPGTRLTVL.

This sequence joins TRBV27 and TRBJ2-2; 12 bases align to TRBD1. Trimming at V came to 0 bases and at J to 7 bases, leaving 3 bases not matched to a gene. CDR1 is MNHEY, CDR2 SMNVEV, per germline (reference sequence). This CDR3 is built from 16 residues. DNA of the CDR3: TGTGCCAGCAGTTTATCGGGACAGGGGGCGAGCGGGGAGCTGTTTTTT. Encoded protein: CASSLSGQGASGELFF.

The rearrangement uses TRBV28 and TRBJ2-3, with D tentatively TRBD2 (7 bases). The germline V and J ends were trimmed by 6 bases and 5 bases, with 18 bases remaining between them. This CDR3 has 15 residues. The germline gives CDR1 MDHEN, CDR2 SYDVKM. CDR3 protein: CASSQTRGGGDTQYF. The CDR3 nucleotides read TGTGCCAGCAGCCAAACCCGGGGAGGGGGAGATACGCAGTATTTT.

The gene calls are TRBV5-1 and TRBJ2-1, with 9 bases that match TRBD2. Germline V gives CDR1 SGHRS, CDR2 YFSETQ. The V gene end was trimmed by 0 bases and the J gene end by 9 bases; junction bases not matched to a gene: 4. The CDR3 has 14 residues. CDR3 DNA: TGCGCCAGCAGCTTGGAGGGGACTAGCAGTGAGCAGTTCTTC. Protein product: CASSLEGTSSEQFF.

The V call is TRBV7-9, the J call TRBJ2-1, with a weak D call TRBD2 (6 bases). Germline values: CDR1 SEHNR, CDR2 FQNEAQ (reference sequence). V gave up 7 bases and J gave up 2 bases, with 15 bases separating them. The CDR3 is 15 residues long. Here the CDR3 reads CASTPRVAAYNEQFF. CDR3 in DNA: TGTGCCAGCACCCCGCGGGTAGCGGCCTACAATGAGCAGTTCTTC.

J is TRBJ2-2 and V is TRBV19; the D call may be TRBD1 or TRBD2 (5 bases each). Germline V gene data show CDR1 as LNHDA and CDR2 as SQIVND (reference sequence). V was shortened by 1 base and J by 2 bases, with 11 bases between the two germline ends. The CDR3 contains 16 residues. The CDR3 nucleotides read TGTGCCAGTAGTATAGGGGGGAGCTTAAACACCGGGGAGCTGTTTTTT. This gives the protein CASSIGGSLNTGELFF.

The chain recombines TRBV4-1 with TRBJ1-5; TRBD1 agrees at 7 bases. CDR1 MGHRA and CDR2 YSYEKL come from the germline V gene. This CDR3 comprises 15 residues. The J segment lost 3 bases and the V segment lost 0 bases, leaving 2 bases of the junction unmatched. The CDR3 is CASSQEGQSNQPQHF. In DNA, the CDR3 is TGCGCCAGCAGCCAAGAGGGACAGTCCAATCAGCCCCAGCATTTT.

The chain links TRBV5-1 to TRBJ2-7; D remains unclear. V was shortened by 1 base and J by 4 bases, with 6 bases between the two germline ends. The CDR3 consists of 12 residues. CDR1 and CDR2 (germline): SGHRS, YFSETQ. This CDR3 is CASSLQDYEQYF. The DNA of the CDR3 is TGCGCCAGCAGCTTGCAGGATTACGAGCAGTACTTC.

The chain recombines TRBV7-9 with TRBJ2-3; no firm D call. Germline-derived CDR1 and CDR2 are SEHNR and FQNEAQ (reference sequence). The CDR3 loop spans 12 amino acids. Deletions cut 5 bases from V and 6 bases from J, with 9 bases between. CDR3 region: CASSPTGDTQYF. In DNA, the CDR3 is TGTGCCAGCAGCCCAACCGGGGATACGCAGTATTTT.

The chain links TRBV5-1 to TRBJ1-2; D uncertain. V lost 4 bases, J lost 3 bases, and 7 bases lay in between. The CDR3 spans 12 residues. The germline V gene encodes CDR1 SGHRS and CDR2 YFSETQ. CDR3 loop: CASSTDYYGYTF. CDR3 nucleotides: TGCGCCAGCAGCACGGATTACTATGGCTACACCTTC.

J is TRBJ1-1 and V is TRBV30; TRBD1 might be the D (5 bases). V was clipped by 3 bases and J by 0 bases, with 8 bases between them. The CDR3 runs to 13 residues. CDR1 is GTSNPN and CDR2 is SVGIG in the germline V gene (reference sequence). CDR3: CAWSAQVNTEAFF. The CDR3 DNA reads as TGTGCCTGGAGCGCACAGGTGAACACTGAAGCTTTCTTT.

This rearrangement joins TRBV19 to TRBJ2-2; D may be TRBD1 or TRBD2 (5 bases each). The CDR3 is made up of 14 amino acids. Trimming took 2 bases from V and 3 from J, leaving 7 bases between them. CDR1 is LNHDA, CDR2 SQIVND, per germline (reference sequence). The CDR3 DNA reads as TGTGCCAGTAGTATACGAGGGGACACCGGGGAGCTGTTTTTT. This gives the protein CASSIRGDTGELFF.

This chain uses TRBV6-8 with TRBJ2-5; D may be TRBD1 (8 bases). Germline lookup yields CDR1 MNHGY and CDR2 SAAAGT. This CDR3 has 20 residues. Trimming shortened V by 4 bases and J by 5 bases, and 32 bases separated the two germline ends. CDR3 DNA: TGTGCCAGCAGTTCGGGACTAACCGAACCGTCATCAGGGGGCATCGAGACCCAGTACTTC. It codes for CASSSGLTEPSSGGIETQYF.

This chain connects TRBV7-6 to TRBJ2-7; 7 nucleotides match TRBD1. The junction had 16 bases not matched to a gene; V was cut back by 5 bases and J by 9 bases. The CDR3 consists of 15 residues. Germline V gene lookup returns CDR1 SGHVS and CDR2 FNYEAQ. The CDR3 loop is CASSPGDRDASAQYF. The CDR3 DNA is TGTGCCAGCAGCCCGGGCGACAGGGATGCTTCCGCGCAGTACTTC.